The rows below give T cell receptor beta chains drawn from one sample of a study of OX40 agonist ivuxolimab in advanced cancers. Clones were read by immunoSEQ multiplex PCR, and TCRdb kept only the in-frame ones, dropping some. The top ten hold roughly 0.56% of the sample, which has tens of thousands of clones, 90% seen once. The sequences come from CD4+ or CD8+ T cells sorted from blood, collected in a trial of the OX40 agonist ivuxolimab. Receptors originate from an adult with an advanced solid tumor such as melanoma, head and neck, liver or kidney cancer. Each CDR3 is given with its conserved first and last residue. The D gene is left open where the match is weak. Only some rows state a clone size, as once, few, many or a class for expanded clones.

size: NA
D: NA
V: TRBV19
J: TRBJ1-1
DNA: TGTGCCAGTAGTATATCTGTACGAGTGGACACTGAAGCTTTCTTT
CDR3: CASSISVRVDTEAFF

size: NA
D: TRBD2
V: TRBV28
J: TRBJ2-3
DNA: TGTGCCAGCTGGGCTAGCGGTGCTAGCACAGATACGCAGTATTTT
CDR3: CASWASGASTDTQYF

size: NA
D: NA
V: TRBV2
J: TRBJ1-2
DNA: TGTGCCAGCAGTGAAAGTCAGGGTATGGGTGGCTACACCTTC
CDR3: CASSESQGMGGYTF

size: NA
D: TRBD2
V: TRBV10-2
J: TRBJ2-1
DNA: TGCGCCAGCAGTGTAGCGGGATACAATGAGCAGTTCTTC
CDR3: CASSVAGYNEQFF

size: NA
D: NA
V: TRBV7-2
J: TRBJ2-4
DNA: TGTGCCAGCAGCTTAGGTAGAAGAGGGGCCAAAAACATTCAGTACTTC
CDR3: CASSLGRRGAKNIQYF

size: NA
D: TRBD2
V: TRBV10-3
J: TRBJ2-7
DNA: TGTGCCATCAGCACGGGGGTAGCGGGATCGCGATACGAGCAGTACTTC
CDR3: CAISTGVAGSRYEQYF

size: NA
D: NA
V: TRBV5-1
J: TRBJ2-3
DNA: TGCGCCAGCAGCTCTTACACAGATACGCAGTATTTT
CDR3: CASSSYTDTQYF

size: few
D: NA
V: TRBV5-1
J: TRBJ2-7
DNA: TGCGCCAGCAGCTTGGGAAGCGGCGAGCAGTACTTC
CDR3: CASSLGSGEQYF

size: NA
D: TRBD2
V: TRBV5-1
J: TRBJ2-1
DNA: TGCGCCAGCAGCTTGGGGCTAGCGGGGAACTACCTTGAGCAGTTCTTC
CDR3: CASSLGLAGNYLEQFF

size: NA
D: TRBD1
V: TRBV29-1
J: TRBJ2-7
DNA: TGCAGCGTTGGTATAATGGGACAGGGATATTACGAGCAGTACTTC
CDR3: CSVGIMGQGYYEQYF

size: NA
D: TRBD1
V: TRBV6-4
J: TRBJ1-1
DNA: TGTGCCAGCAGCGACCGGGACAGGAACACTGAAGCTTTCTTT
CDR3: CASSDRDRNTEAFF

size: NA
D: NA
V: TRBV6-1
J: TRBJ2-7
DNA: TGTGTTGCCGGACCTTACGAGCAGTACTTC
CDR3: CVAGPYEQYF

size: NA
D: TRBD1
V: TRBV5-4
J: TRBJ1-6
DNA: TGTGCCAGCAGCGCAGGGACAGAGGGCAATTCACCCCTCCACTTT
CDR3: CASSAGTEGNSPLHF

size: NA
D: NA
V: TRBV11-2
J: TRBJ1-1
DNA: TGTGCCAGCAGCCCCGGCAGGGGACGCACTGAAGCTTTCTTT
CDR3: CASSPGRGRTEAFF

size: once
D: NA
V: TRBV10-3
J: TRBJ1-5
DNA: TGTGCCTCCAAATTGCACGGACTTAGCAATCAGCCCCAGCATTTT
CDR3: CASKLHGLSNQPQHF

size: NA
D: NA
V: TRBV4-1
J: TRBJ1-1
DNA: TGCGCCAGCAGCCAACTTTACGGAACTGAAGCTTTCTTT
CDR3: CASSQLYGTEAFF

size: NA
D: NA
V: TRBV5-1
J: TRBJ2-1
DNA: TGCGCCAGCAGCTTCGACAGTCGGGTTTACAATGAGCAGTTCTTC
CDR3: CASSFDSRVYNEQFF

size: NA
D: NA
V: TRBV6-1
J: TRBJ1-4
DNA: TGTGCCAGCAGTGAGTGGACAGTTAATGAAAAACTGTTTTTT
CDR3: CASSEWTVNEKLFF

size: NA
D: TRBD2
V: TRBV19
J: TRBJ2-1
DNA: TGTGCCAGTAGTATTCGGACTAGTGGGGAGCAGTTCTTC
CDR3: CASSIRTSGEQFF

size: NA
D: TRBD2
V: TRBV7-9
J: TRBJ2-3
DNA: TGTGCCAGCAGCTTAGCGGGGACTAGCGGGAGTACAGATACGCAGTATTTT
CDR3: CASSLAGTSGSTDTQYF

size: once
D: TRBD2
V: TRBV29-1
J: TRBJ2-1
DNA: TGCAGCGTTGAAGCACCCTGGGGCGGGAGAACACATGAGCAGTTCTTC
CDR3: CSVEAPWGGRTHEQFF

size: NA
D: NA
V: TRBV25-1
J: TRBJ2-1
DNA: TGTGCCAGCAGCCTGTACAATGAGCAGTTCTTC
CDR3: CASSLYNEQFF

size: NA
D: TRBD2
V: TRBV11-3
J: TRBJ2-1
DNA: TGTGCCAGCAGCTCCGGGACTAGCGTCAGCTACAATGAGCAGTTCTTC
CDR3: CASSSGTSVSYNEQFF

size: NA
D: TRBD2
V: TRBV7-3
J: TRBJ2-3
DNA: TGTGCCAGCAGCTTAAATGGGGGGGGCACAGATACGCAGTATTTT
CDR3: CASSLNGGGTDTQYF

size: NA
D: TRBD1
V: TRBV19
J: TRBJ2-2
DNA: TGTGCCAGTAGGAAGACAGGGGCCGGGGAGCTGTTTTTT
CDR3: CASRKTGAGELFF

size: NA
D: NA
V: TRBV19
J: TRBJ1-1
DNA: TGTGCCAGTAGTACCCGGGACAAAACATTGCGGAACACTGAAGCTTTCTTT
CDR3: CASSTRDKTLRNTEAFF

size: NA
D: TRBD1
V: TRBV6-5
J: TRBJ2-2
DNA: TGTGCCAGCAGTTACCGGACAGGGGTTGACGGGGAGCTGTTTTTT
CDR3: CASSYRTGVDGELFF

size: NA
D: TRBD1
V: TRBV6-5
J: TRBJ1-1
DNA: TGTGCCAGCAGTTATCGAAGACAGGGTTTCTTGACTGAAGCTTTCTTT
CDR3: CASSYRRQGFLTEAFF

size: NA
D: TRBD2
V: TRBV11-3
J: TRBJ2-3
DNA: TGTGCCAGCTCAAGCGGGAGTACCTTCACAGATACGCAGTATTTT
CDR3: CASSSGSTFTDTQYF

size: NA
D: NA
V: TRBV5-6
J: TRBJ2-3
DNA: TGTGCCAGCAGCCCGGACCGCCGGGCCACATTTGGCACAGATACGCAGTATTTT
CDR3: CASSPDRRATFGTDTQYF

size: NA
D: NA
V: TRBV11-2
J: TRBJ2-3
DNA: TGTGCCAGCAGCTTACAGGGGACAGATACGCAGTATTTT
CDR3: CASSLQGTDTQYF

size: NA
D: NA
V: TRBV9
J: TRBJ2-1
DNA: TGTGCCAGCAGCGGGCAGGACGGGCTGGTATATGAGCAGTTCTTC
CDR3: CASSGQDGLVYEQFF

size: NA
D: NA
V: TRBV19
J: TRBJ1-2
DNA: TGTGCCAGTAGTGAGGTGGTCAGTTCCGGCTACACCTTC
CDR3: CASSEVVSSGYTF